This T cell receptor beta chain emerged from a study of T-cell reconstitution after alpha-beta-depleted transplantation in children (dated by TCRdb to the mid-2010s). Some background on the complete study: Using TCR repertoire profiling, the study followed T-cell immune reconstitution in a quantitative way in children after TCRalphabeta/CD19-depleted allogeneic hematopoietic cell transplantation.

On the study overall, not on this receptor specifically: Apparently early alphabetaT-cell count recovery about two months after transplant reportedly relied on only several hundred rapidly expanded clones derived from non-depleted graft cells. Over subsequent months, a decline in hyperexpanded clone frequencies was noted, and after one year, T-cell counts and TCRbeta diversity were mostly ascribed to newly produced T cells. The high TCRbeta diversity at day 60 in some patients was ascribed to recipient T cells and intrathymic progenitors that had survived conditioning.

From the germline V gene, CDR1 is SQVTM and CDR2 is ANQGSEA. The CDR3 has 14 amino acids, counting the end cysteine and phenylalanine. CDR3 DNA is the only sequence kept; it has 42 bases, read in frame from the first base. V and J are trimmed by 6 bases and 6 bases, and the gene matches miss 11 bases of the junction. The method behind the library was PCR. Sequencing relied on an Illumina HiSeq 2500. TCR libraries were prepared with molecular barcoding, using unique molecular identifiers to normalize TCRbeta repertoire quantification. TCRdb applied fastp at Q25 and MiXCR to the public reads, then kept only in-frame beta chains. All rows with the same CDR3 protein become a single entry with the most common DNA and genes. Across this sample there are about 90,000 distinct CDR3 sequences, with roughly a sixth seen only once. In total, the top ten clones hold roughly a fifth of the sample. What the treatment or condition label conveys for this sample: allogeneic hematopoietic cell transplantation with graft depleted of TCRalphabeta T cells and CD19 B cells. The transplant recipients were children given TCRalphabeta/CD19-depleted allogeneic hematopoietic cell grafts.

This clonotype was seen a handful of times. The antigen it recognizes is unknown. No clone much larger than this one lies a single base away; base qualities are absent. This receptor chain uses TRBV29-1 and TRBJ2-1; the junction holds 7 bases that match TRBD1. The specimen was PBMCs, mostly from graft donor cells, collected 180 days after TCRalphabeta/CD19-depleted stem cell transplant. This receptor was obtained from a male patient aged 2-10 years who had a stem cell transplant for acute lymphoblastic leukemia, so the T cells may come from the graft donor. CDR3 protein: CSVPRQGIVNEQFF. The sequence in DNA is TGCAGCGTCCCCAGACAGGGAATTGTCAATGAGCAGTTCTTC.